This TCR beta chain was captured by sequencing in a study of OX40 agonist ivuxolimab in advanced cancers. Sequenced by immunoSEQ multiplex PCR; TCRdb stores in-frame clones only, minus some. The sample includes about 45,000 clones, 90% to 95% of them seen just once. The V and J ends lost 2 bases and 5 bases respectively, with 15 bases between them. This CDR3 spans 15 amino acids. This sample comprised CD4+ or CD8+ T cells sorted from blood, obtained in a trial of the OX40 agonist ivuxolimab. V and J are TRBV6-7 and TRBJ1-1; D unclear. TRBV6-7 has ORF status, its function being uncertain. This receptor was identified in an adult with an advanced solid tumor such as melanoma, head and neck, liver or kidney cancer. The CDR3 bases are TGTGCCAGCAGTTACGTGAAGTCGCTAGGGACTGAAGCTTTCTTT. Translation: CASSYVKSLGTEAFF.